The clone carrying this T cell receptor beta chain was seen a handful of times. Its antigen remains unknown. These data are taken from a study of T cell responses to AZD1222 COVID-19 vaccine. About the study: Analysis merged second doses at about 4 or about 12 weeks. The study's findings and limits: An increase in Spike-specific TCR breadth and depth was observed after two AZD1222 doses. The repertoires were collected only after the peak T cell response. Clonal diversity was possibly underestimated, and white British individuals and females predominated among donors.

This CDR3 spans 15 amino acids. Looked up from germline, CDR1 is SGHTA and CDR2 is FQGNSA. Deletions cut 1 base from V and 5 bases from J, with 14 bases between. Using immunoSEQ multiplex PCR, the repertoire was profiled, and TCRdb retains in-frame clones only, with some absent. The table has 100,000 to 150,000 clones, around 94% seen once. This material consisted of peripheral blood, taken on day 0 of AZD1222 vaccination. V usage is TRBV7-2 and J usage is TRBJ1-2; D possibly corresponds to TRBD1 (6 bases). This TCR came from an adult in good health. CDR3 sequence reads: CASSLVGGGWYGYTF. The CDR3 nucleotides read TGTGCCAGCAGCTTAGTTGGGGGCGGTTGGTATGGCTACACCTTC.